The 23 T cell receptor beta chains listed next were all sequenced from one sample in a study of blood T cells in healthy people across ages. Through a sample-barcoded 5' primer and a J-beta primer mix, a second PCR was run for roughly 7 to 12 cycles. TCRdb processed the 5' RACE reads anew with MiXCR; each CDR3 protein has one entry. In the table there are around 1,000,000 distinct CDR3 sequences, under 30% of which are singletons. These data were likewise used in another study, on T cells of mothers and their children.

Sequencing was carried out using blood. These receptors were taken from a girl between 2 and 10 years old in good health.

This clonotype was counted a few times. The rearrangement joins TRBV3-1 to TRBJ1-1; D is ambiguous. CDR1 is LGHDT and CDR2 is YNNKEL in the germline V gene (reference sequence). V dropped 1 base and J dropped 0 bases, with 6 bases sitting between them. The CDR3 spans 14 residues. CDR3 residues: CASSQGRMNTEAFF. The DNA of the CDR3 is TGTGCCAGCAGCCAAGGACGAATGAACACTGAAGCTTTCTTT.

CDR3 sequence reads: CSASVAAETQYF. CDR3 coding DNA: TGCAGTGCTAGCGTGGCCGCGGAGACCCAGTACTTC. The genes are TRBV20-1 and TRBJ2-5; D unresolved. Germline assignment: CDR1 DFQATT and CDR2 SNEGSKA (reference sequence). The CDR3 consists of 12 residues. Trimming stripped 3 bases from V and 5 bases from J, with 10 bases between.

This clonotype was observed a handful of times. The V and J genes are TRBV5-1 and TRBJ2-7; the D is unclear. This CDR3 spans 14 amino acids. V was trimmed by 5 bases and J by 1 base, leaving 13 bases between them. Per germline, CDR1 SGHRS and CDR2 YFSETQ. The CDR3 loop is CASRNAELSYEQYF. DNA of the CDR3: TGCGCCAGCAGAAACGCAGAGCTTTCCTACGAGCAGTACTTC.

This clonotype was found a few times. The gene calls are TRBV6-5 and TRBJ1-6, with D uncertain. Germline loops: CDR1 MNHEY, CDR2 SVGAGI. The CDR3 spans 13 residues. V gave up 2 bases and J gave up 7 bases, with 6 bases separating them. The CDR3 protein is CASSYGPNSPLHF. The CDR3 nucleotides are TGTGCCAGCAGTTACGGGCCAAATTCACCCCTCCACTTT.

The rearrangement joins TRBV7-6 to TRBJ2-5; 14 nucleotides agree with TRBD2. Germline-derived CDR1 and CDR2 are SGHVS and FNYEAQ. The trim removed 1 base at V and 9 bases at J, leaving 13 bases unmatched. The CDR3 covers 18 residues. The CDR3 nucleotides read TGTGCCAGCAGCTTAGAAGTAACCGGGACTAGCGGGAGATTAGCCCAGTACTTC. As protein: CASSLEVTGTSGRLAQYF.

This clonotype was seen a handful of times. V is TRBV7-9 and J is TRBJ1-5; possible D gene TRBD1, 6 bases. Trimming pared 3 bases from V and 2 bases from J, leaving 14 bases between. The CDR3 is 16 residues long. The germline CDR1 and CDR2 sequences are SEHNR and FQNEAQ (reference sequence). The DNA of the CDR3 is TGTGCCAGCAGCTTGGGGGGGGCTAAGGGCAATCAGCCCCAGCATTTT. Its protein is CASSLGGAKGNQPQHF.

This clonotype showed up just a few times. V is TRBV12-5 and J is TRBJ1-2; D not certain. Between the trimmed V and J ends, which lost 1 base and 0 bases, there was a span of 6 bases. Germline V gene data show CDR1 as LGHNT and CDR2 as FRNRAP. This CDR3 has 14 amino acids. The CDR3 spells CASGLGASNYGYTF. The CDR3 nucleotides are TGTGCTAGTGGTTTGGGGGCCTCTAACTATGGCTACACCTTC.

This sequence joins TRBV24-1 and TRBJ1-5; no reliable D call. Germline V gives CDR1 KGHDR, CDR2 SFDVKD. The CDR3 is 14 residues long. The ends were cut back, 5 bases at V and 1 base at J, with 8 bases in the middle. DNA of the CDR3: TGTGCCACCAGTGGAGGGATAAGCAATCAGCCCCAGCATTTT. This gives the protein CATSGGISNQPQHF.

As DNA, the CDR3 is TGTGCCAGCTCACCACTTCAACTAGCGGGAGCTTTAGATACGCAGTATTTT. Its protein is CASSPLQLAGALDTQYF. The chain uses TRBV18 and TRBJ2-3, with 11 positions matching TRBD2. Germline CDR1 is KGHSH and CDR2 is LQKENI. V lost 1 base and J lost 5; bases outside the gene matches: 8. The CDR3 spans 17 residues. The full variable domain, with the rest looked up from reference TRBV18 and TRBJ2-3, is NAGVMQNPRHLVRRRGQEARLRCSPMKGHSHVYWYRQLPEEGLKFMVYLQKENIIDESGMPKERFSAEFPKEGPSILRIQQVVRGDSAAYFCASSPLQLAGALDTQYFGPGTRLTVL.

This clonotype appeared a few times. This chain uses TRBV5-1 with TRBJ2-7, with D tentatively TRBD2 (6 bases). Trimming took off 4 bases at V and 5 bases at J, with 19 bases between the two ends. The CDR3 covers 15 residues. CDR1 is SGHRS and CDR2 is YFSETQ in the germline V gene. CDR3 in DNA: TGCGCCAGCAGCCCGAGTGGTAGGGGCGGGAACGAGCAGTACTTC. Its protein is CASSPSGRGGNEQYF.

V and J are TRBV12-5 and TRBJ1-5; D gene ambiguous. Trimming shortened V by 0 bases and J by 5 bases, and 11 bases separated the two germline ends. CDR1 and CDR2 (germline): LGHNT, FRNRAP. There are 15 residues in the CDR3. The DNA for the CDR3 is TGTGCTAGTGGTTTGGTACTCCCTGGACATCAGCCCCAGCATTTT. This codes for CASGLVLPGHQPQHF.

The gene calls are TRBV29-1 and TRBJ2-7; TRBD2 matches 8 bases. The J call is uncertain, as TRBJ2-1 better fits the DNA end. From germline, CDR1 is SQVTM and CDR2 ANQGSEA. The CDR3 is 15 residues long. This chain's CDR3 is CSVEPGLGFNNEQFF. Written as DNA, the CDR3 is TGCAGCGTGGAACCGGGACTAGGTTTTAACAATGAGCAGTTCTTC.

This clonotype was counted once. The J gene is TRBJ2-5, the V gene TRBV4-1; 9 bases map to TRBD1. Trimming cost V 4 bases and J 5 bases; bases outside gene matches: 11. Germline loops: CDR1 MGHRA, CDR2 YSYEKL. This CDR3 spans 16 amino acids. The DNA for the CDR3 is TGCGCCAGCAGCCCGCTGGGGACAGGGTTTGGGGAGACCCAGTACTTC. This sequence encodes CASSPLGTGFGETQYF.

The chain has TRBV6-2 or TRBV6-3 and TRBJ1-1, with TRBD1 matching 8 bases. The junction had 10 bases not matched to a gene; V was cut back by 6 bases and J by 10 bases. Germline V gene sequence: CDR1 MNHEY, CDR2 SVGEGT. The CDR3 loop spans 13 amino acids. The CDR3 DNA sequence: TGTGCCAGCAGAATCCGACAGGGGAGTGGAGCTTTCTTT. Translation gives CASRIRQGSGAFF.

CDR3 sequence (DNA): TGTGCCAGCAGCTCTAGCGGGAGGTTCTACGAGCAGTACTTC. Translation gives CASSSSGRFYEQYF. The V gene is TRBV11-2, the J gene TRBJ2-7; TRBD2 agrees at 11 bases. V dropped 4 bases and J dropped 3; count of bases not matched to a gene: 2. The CDR3 sequence is 14 residues long. Looked up from germline, CDR1 is SGHAT and CDR2 is FQNNGV. The full variable domain, completed using reference TRBV11-2 and TRBJ2-7, is EAGVAQSPRYKIIEKRQSVAFWCNPISGHATLYWYQQILGQGPKLLIQFQNNGVVDDSQLPKDRFSAERLKGVDSTLKIQPAKLEDSAVYLCASSSSGRFYEQYFGPGTRLTVT.

DNA of the CDR3: TGTGCCAGCAGTCAAAAGCGGGGACAGAACACCGGGGAGCTGTTTTTT. The encoded protein is CASSQKRGQNTGELFF. This sequence joins TRBV7-9 and TRBJ2-2; tentative D call: TRBD2 (7 bases). The CDR3 is 16 residues long. CDR1 and CDR2 from the germline V gene are SEHNR and FQNEAQ (reference sequence). V lost 6 bases, J lost 1 base, and 15 bases lay in between.

The rearrangement uses TRBV12-3 or TRBV12-4 and TRBJ2-5; D is possibly TRBD2 (5 bases). The CDR3 has 15 amino acids. V was cut by 4 bases and J by 2 bases, with 14 bases left in between. CDR3 sequence: CASSSTSSGQETQYF. CDR3 DNA: TGTGCCAGCAGTTCAACTAGTAGTGGGCAAGAGACCCAGTACTTC.

The chain couples TRBV25-1 to TRBJ1-5, with D unclear. V lost 2 bases and J lost 0, with 5 bases in between. The germline V gene has CDR1 MGHDK and CDR2 SYGVNS. The CDR3 is made up of 14 amino acids. CDR3 DNA: TGTGCCAGCAGTGAACCGTCTAGCAATCAGCCCCAGCATTTT. Translation gives CASSEPSSNQPQHF.

Only a few counts were recorded for this clonotype. This chain joins TRBV27 and TRBJ2-5; no reliable D call. The J call may not be correct, given that the DNA end is closer to TRBJ2-1. The CDR3 consists of 14 residues. CDR1 and CDR2 from the germline V gene are MNHEY and SMNVEV (reference sequence). CDR3 DNA: TGTGCCAGCAGTTTTCCGGCTAGGATCAATGAGCAGTTCTTC. Amino acids: CASSFPARINEQFF.

The chain carries TRBV9 and TRBJ2-5; TRBD1 is a possible D gene (5 bases). Germline V gene sequence: CDR1 SGDLS, CDR2 YYNGEE. V was trimmed by 2 bases and J by 4 bases, leaving 9 bases between them. CDR3 size: 13 residues. The CDR3 sequence is CASSVEQGETQYF. In nucleotides, the CDR3 is TGTGCCAGCAGCGTGGAGCAGGGAGAGACCCAGTACTTC.

This sequence joins TRBV13 and TRBJ1-4, with unresolved D. Between the trimmed V and J ends, which lost 6 bases and 0 bases, there was a span of 8 bases. Germline-derived CDR1 and CDR2 are PRHDT and FYEKMQ (reference sequence). This CDR3 comprises 14 residues. CDR3 protein: CASRDAATNEKLFF. The CDR3 DNA reads TGTGCCAGCAGGGACGCTGCAACTAATGAAAAACTGTTTTTT.

In this sample, this clonotype turned up a few times. An end of the junction differs from the germline gene, which may be a read error. The V gene is TRBV18, the J gene TRBJ2-5, with a weak D call TRBD1 (6 bases). Germline loops: CDR1 KGHSH, CDR2 LQKENI. This CDR3 region has 14 residues. CDR3 nucleotide sequence: TGTGCCAGCTCATCACCAGGGGATTACGGGACCCAGTACTTC. Its translation is CASSSPGDYGTQYF.

This clonotype turned up a few times. This chain uses TRBV11-3 with TRBJ1-4; D remains ambiguous. CDR1 is SGHNT, CDR2 YENEEA, per germline. The CDR3 is made up of 16 amino acids. The V end lost 3 bases, the J end lost 5 bases, and 16 bases lay between the germline ends. CDR3 residues: CASSFNGNYGNEKLFF. CDR3 coding DNA: TGTGCCAGCAGCTTTAACGGTAACTACGGGAATGAAAAACTGTTTTTT.